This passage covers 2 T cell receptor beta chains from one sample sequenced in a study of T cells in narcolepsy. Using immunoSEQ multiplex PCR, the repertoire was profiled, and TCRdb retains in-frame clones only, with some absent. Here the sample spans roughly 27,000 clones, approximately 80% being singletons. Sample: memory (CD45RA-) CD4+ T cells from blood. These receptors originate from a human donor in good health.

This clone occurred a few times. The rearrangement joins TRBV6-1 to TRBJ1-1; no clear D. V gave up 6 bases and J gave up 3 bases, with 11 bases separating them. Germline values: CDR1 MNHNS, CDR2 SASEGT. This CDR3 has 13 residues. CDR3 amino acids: CASSSAWDTEAFF. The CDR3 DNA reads TGTGCCAGCAGCTCAGCGTGGGACACTGAAGCTTTCTTT.

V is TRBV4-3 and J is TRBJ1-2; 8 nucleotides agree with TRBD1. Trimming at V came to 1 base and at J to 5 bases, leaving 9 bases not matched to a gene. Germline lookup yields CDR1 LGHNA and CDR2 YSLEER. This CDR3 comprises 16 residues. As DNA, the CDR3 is TGCGCCAGCAGCCAAGCCGGCCAGGGGGCGCAGTATGGCTACACCTTC. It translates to CASSQAGQGAQYGYTF.